This T cell receptor beta chain was observed in a study of blood T cell repertoires in COVID-19 (dated by TCRdb to 2019 to 2021). Notes on the research overall: Samples from collaborators originated in the United States, Italy and Spain and spanned both the acute and convalescent phases of COVID-19. The prospective study material was composed of cDNA or gDNA derived from T cells, B-cell-depleted T cells, or PBMCs. The dataset comprised deeply sampled blood TCRbeta repertoires from subjects exposed to, actively infected with, or recovered from COVID-19. The repertoires were released in a freely available public database intended as a resource for research on the immune response to SARS-CoV-2. The samples were drawn from two sources: the first 160 participants of the ongoing ImmuneRACE study, and 950 to 1,500 subjects contributed by 6 global collaborators. Sample metadata almost always included a de-identified subject ID, COVID-19 status, age in years and sex. Where available, HLA class I and class II types were obtained from metadata supplied by the sample provider rather than from assay-based typing.

Overall results and qualifications from the work: The amount of clinical and demographic metadata varied by source and participant and was provided uncurated.

The collaborating institutions used their own protocols to collect whole blood in K2EDTA tubes. For TCRbeta analysis, collaborators shipped samples in one of three forms: frozen whole blood, isolated PBMCs, or DNA extracted from either of those sample types. TCRbeta CDR3 regions were amplified from genomic DNA by means of the immunoSEQ Assay, a bias-controlled multiplex PCR. The published analysis was carried out like this. The number of nucleated cells in each sample was estimated by amplification of reference gene primers within the assay. Sequence reads were collapsed and filtered to measure the absolute abundance of every unique TCRbeta CDR3 rearrangement. For each sample, productive Simpson clonality was calculated by taking the square root of Simpson's diversity index across productive rearrangements. As stored in TCRdb, this immuneACCESS dataset retains in-frame rearrangements with V and J assigned. A fraction of the clones does not appear; measured against another copy, unresolved V genes explain less than half of the discrepancy, and the remainder lacks a known reason. The V and J calls and clone size were taken over from that table, and D and trimming were inferred from the DNA. Recorded for this sample are some 130,000 clones; less than 85% of them occurred a single time. About a sixth of the sample rests with the top ten.

In its sample, this clone was seen once. Its antigen is not yet known. No per-base quality is available; no much larger clone lies one base away. This sample also contains other DNA sequences that code for the same CDR3. What was sequenced was peripheral blood. This clonotype originated in a woman aged 80 or older with acute or convalescent COVID-19.

The nucleotide sequence reads as follows: TGCGCCAGCAGCGGGGGACAGGGCTATGGCTACACCTTC. The translation is CASSGGQGYGYTF. The chain is encoded by TRBV5-1 joined to TRBJ1-2, and TRBD1 aligns with 9 junction nucleotides. CDR1 and CDR2, looked up from the germline V gene, are SGHRS and YFSETQ. Including the terminal cysteine and phenylalanine, the CDR3 comprises 13 residues. Only the CDR3 region is kept as DNA, spanning 39 bases read in frame from base 1. After removal of 4 bases from V and 4 bases from J, the junction retains 2 bases not matched to a gene.